Below are 25 T cell receptor beta chains sequenced from a single sample in a study of OX40 agonist ivuxolimab in advanced cancers. TCRdb's table, derived via immunoSEQ multiplex PCR, lists solely in-frame clones and lacks some. The sample lists around 88,000 clones, about 91% occurring once. Source: CD4+ or CD8+ T cells sorted from blood, taken in a trial of the OX40 agonist ivuxolimab. These receptors were taken from an adult with an advanced solid tumor such as melanoma, head and neck, liver or kidney cancer.

The chain is built from TRBV19 and TRBJ2-7; 7 nucleotides agree with TRBD1. The J segment lost 6 bases and the V segment lost 5 bases, leaving 7 bases of the junction unmatched. Germline loops: CDR1 LNHDA, CDR2 SQIVND (reference sequence). The CDR3 loop spans 13 amino acids. This chain's CDR3 is CASSPLGQFEQYF. The CDR3 bases are TGTGCCAGTAGTCCCCTGGGACAGTTCGAGCAGTACTTC.

The rearrangement links TRBV30 to TRBJ2-7; TRBD2 aligns across 7 bases. CDR1 and CDR2 from the germline V gene are GTSNPN and SVGIG (reference sequence). This CDR3 has 14 residues. V lost 3 bases and J lost 0; bases outside the gene matches: 5. CDR3 coding DNA: TGTGCCTGGAGGAGGCGGGGGAGCTCCTACGAGCAGTACTTC. This translates into CAWRRRGSSYEQYF.

The V gene is TRBV19, the J gene TRBJ1-1; 10 bases are shared with TRBD1. This CDR3 has 16 residues. J was trimmed by 4 bases and V by 6 bases; bases with no gene match: 11. Germline assignment: CDR1 LNHDA and CDR2 SQIVND (reference sequence). In DNA, the CDR3 is TGTGCCAGTAGCCCTGGACAGGGGGAATTGGTCACTGAAGCTTTCTTT. It is translated as CASSPGQGELVTEAFF.

The V and J genes are TRBV7-2 and TRBJ2-1; D remains ambiguous. V lost 5 bases and J 10 bases, leaving 15 bases between the germline ends. CDR1 SGHTA and CDR2 FQGNSA come from the germline V gene. The CDR3 is made up of 13 amino acids. The CDR3 sequence: CASSLPILLEQFF. CDR3 bases: TGTGCCAGCAGCCTCCCGATACTACTCGAGCAGTTCTTC.

The chain is built from TRBV6-5 and TRBJ2-5; no firm D call. CDR1 is MNHEY and CDR2 is SVGAGI in the germline V gene. This CDR3 has 13 amino acids. V was trimmed by 5 bases and J by 4 bases, leaving 11 bases between them. The CDR3 nucleotides read TGTGCCAGCAGTATCATGGTGGGAGAGACCCAGTACTTC. It specifies CASSIMVGETQYF.

The chain is built from TRBV6-5 and TRBJ1-5, with 9 bases matching TRBD1. Germline assignment: CDR1 MNHEY and CDR2 SVGAGI. The CDR3 runs 15 residues. V dropped 5 bases and J dropped 0; count of bases not matched to a gene: 2. The CDR3 spells CASSRTGVSNQPQHF. CDR3 bases: TGTGCCAGCAGTCGGACAGGGGTTAGCAATCAGCCCCAGCATTTT.

The chain couples TRBV10-3 to TRBJ1-6; no definite D call. The CDR3 runs to 14 residues. Trimming cost V 6 bases and J 0 bases, with 6 bases left between them. The germline gives CDR1 ENHRY, CDR2 SYGVKD. For the CDR3, the DNA is TGTGCCATCAGACCGTCCTCCTATAATTCACCCCTCCACTTT. Translation: CAIRPSSYNSPLHF.

The V and J genes are TRBV9 and TRBJ1-4, with D maybe TRBD1 (5 bases). Trimming left V 3 bases short and J 0 bases short, with 12 bases between. CDR3 size: 16 residues. In germline, CDR1 is SGDLS, CDR2 YYNGEE. The CDR3 spells CASSGGPIPTNEKLFF. The CDR3 coding sequence is TGTGCCAGCAGCGGGGGACCAATACCAACTAATGAAAAACTGTTTTTT.

The V call is TRBV4-1, the J call TRBJ2-5; D possibly corresponds to TRBD1 (6 bases). The CDR3 spans 13 residues. CDR1 MGHRA and CDR2 YSYEKL come from the germline V gene. V dropped 3 bases and J dropped 5 bases, with 10 bases sitting between them. Here the CDR3 DNA reads TGCGCCAGCAGCCAGACAGGATGGGAGACCCAGTACTTC. Translated: CASSQTGWETQYF.

The chain is built from TRBV28 and TRBJ1-4; D unresolved. Trimming cost V 2 bases and J 0 bases, with 7 bases left between them. This CDR3 comprises 15 residues. Germline values: CDR1 MDHEN, CDR2 SYDVKM. Here the CDR3 reads CASSLPTATNEKLFF. Written as DNA, the CDR3 is TGTGCCAGCAGTTTACCTACAGCAACTAATGAAAAACTGTTTTTT.

The chain employs TRBV5-6 and TRBJ1-1, with D perhaps TRBD1 (5 bases). The ends were cut back, 2 bases at V and 5 bases at J, with 16 bases in the middle. CDR3 length equals 15 residues. Germline CDR1 and CDR2: SGHDT and YYEEEE. DNA for the CDR3: TGTGCCAGCAGCTTCCAGGGCAGGTCCTATACTGAAGCTTTCTTT. Residues: CASSFQGRSYTEAFF.

This clone was recorded only once. The DNA of the CDR3 is TGTGCCAGCAGTTCCGGGACAGGGTCGATCACTGAAGCTTTCTTT. Its protein product is CASSSGTGSITEAFF. V usage is TRBV6-1 and J usage is TRBJ1-1, with 9 positions matching TRBD1. This CDR3 spans 15 amino acids. Germline V lookup: CDR1 MNHNS, CDR2 SASEGT. With 5 bases clipped from V and 4 bases from J, the junction kept 8 bases outside the gene matches.

V usage is TRBV5-1 and J usage is TRBJ2-5, with 11 bases fitting TRBD2. From germline, CDR1 is SGHRS and CDR2 YFSETQ. This CDR3 contains 15 residues. With 6 bases clipped from V and 9 bases from J, the junction kept 13 bases outside the gene matches. In DNA, the CDR3 is TGCGCCAGCACCCCATCCCCTAGCGGGAGGTCGGCCCAGTACTTC. Translated: CASTPSPSGRSAQYF.

The table lists this clone with a count of one. V and J are TRBV27 and TRBJ1-3; 7 bases match TRBD1. CDR1 is MNHEY and CDR2 is SMNVEV in the germline V gene (reference sequence). The V segment lost 6 bases and the J segment 0 bases; nucleotides outside the gene matches: 8. The CDR3 runs to 16 residues. The CDR3 loop is CASRGTRGPSGNTIYF. The CDR3 DNA reads as TGTGCCAGCAGGGGGACGAGGGGGCCCTCTGGAAACACCATATATTTT.

The chain carries TRBV11-1 and TRBJ2-7; tentatively, D is TRBD2 (5 bases). Trimming stripped 4 bases from V and 3 bases from J, with 13 bases between. Germline values: CDR1 SGHAT, CDR2 FQDESV (reference sequence). The CDR3 contains 14 residues. The CDR3 reads CASSWGEGVYEQYF. The DNA for the CDR3 is TGTGCCAGCAGCTGGGGAGAGGGAGTCTACGAGCAGTACTTC.

CDR3 nucleotide sequence: TGTGCCAGTCGAGAGACTAGCGGTTCACAAGAGACCCAGTACTTC. Translating gives CASRETSGSQETQYF. The chain couples TRBV19 to TRBJ2-5; 9 nucleotides match TRBD2. CDR1 LNHDA and CDR2 SQIVND come from the germline V gene (reference sequence). CDR3 size: 15 residues. The V segment lost 8 bases and the J segment 2 bases; nucleotides outside the gene matches: 9. The whole variable domain, remainder taken from reference TRBV19 and TRBJ2-5, is DGGITQSPKYLFRKEGQNVTLSCEQNLNHDAMYWYRQDPGQGLRLIYYSQIVNDFQKGDIAEGYSVSREKKESFPLTVTSAQKNPTAFYLCASRETSGSQETQYFGPGTRLLVL.

The chain combines TRBV15 with TRBJ2-5; D may correspond to TRBD1 or TRBD2 (5 bases each). Germline V lookup: CDR1 LNHNV, CDR2 YYDKDF (reference sequence). There are 14 residues in the CDR3. Trimming left V 0 bases short and J 5 bases short, with 10 bases between. In DNA form, the CDR3 reads TGTGCCACCAGCAGAGATGGGGGTGTCGAGACCCAGTACTTC. It translates to CATSRDGGVETQYF.

V gene TRBV6-5 combines with J gene TRBJ2-7; tentatively, D is TRBD1 or TRBD2 (5 bases each). Trimming left V 6 bases short and J 7 bases short, with 16 bases between. The CDR3 sequence is 13 residues long. Germline V gene data show CDR1 as MNHEY and CDR2 as SVGAGI. CDR3 bases: TGTGCCAGCAGAGTAGATTTTGGGGGAGAGCAGTACTTC. Its translation: CASRVDFGGEQYF.

The chain links TRBV5-1 to TRBJ2-7; 8 nucleotides align to TRBD2. V was clipped by 0 bases and J by 7 bases; unmatched bases: 6. In germline, CDR1 is SGHRS, CDR2 YFSETQ. The CDR3 covers 14 residues. The CDR3 DNA sequence: TGCGCCAGCAGCTTGGGACTAGCGCTTGGAGAGCAGTACTTC. This sequence encodes CASSLGLALGEQYF.

The chain links TRBV5-4 to TRBJ2-5, with 8 bases aligning to TRBD1. The CDR3 spans 13 residues. Germline trimming cut 5 bases from V and 5 bases from J; bases unmatched to any gene: 5. From germline, CDR1 is SGHNT and CDR2 YYREEE (reference sequence). Here the CDR3 reads CASRPRGRETQYF. In DNA, the CDR3 is TGTGCCAGCAGACCCAGGGGGCGGGAGACCCAGTACTTC.

The chain joins TRBV6-6 to TRBJ2-4; no clear D gene. V lost 6 bases and J 8 bases, leaving 11 bases between the germline ends. In germline, CDR1 is MNHNY, CDR2 SVGAGI (reference sequence). The CDR3 consists of 12 residues. The CDR3 loop reads CASSAEVYIQYF. The DNA of the CDR3 is TGTGCCAGCAGCGCTGAGGTGTACATTCAGTACTTC.

The rearrangement uses TRBV19 and TRBJ1-1; maybe TRBD1 (6 bases). Germline lookup yields CDR1 LNHDA and CDR2 SQIVND (reference sequence). The CDR3 covers 15 residues. Trimming shortened V by 8 bases and J by 3 bases, and 19 bases separated the two germline ends. CDR3: CASQARRDTYTEAFF. The CDR3 DNA reads as TGTGCCAGTCAAGCCCGCCGGGACACCTACACTGAAGCTTTCTTT.

This rearrangement joins TRBV5-4 to TRBJ2-5; D is undetermined. Trimming took 3 bases from V and 1 from J, leaving 13 bases between them. Germline CDR1 SGHNT, CDR2 YYREEE (reference sequence). The CDR3 has 15 residues. The CDR3 protein is CASSSKTEIQETQYF. The CDR3 DNA reads as TGTGCCAGCAGCTCCAAAACAGAAATCCAAGAGACCCAGTACTTC.

The chain uses TRBV13 and TRBJ1-5; possible D gene TRBD1, 5 bases. The CDR3 is 16 amino acids. V gave up 5 bases and J gave up 6 bases, with 20 bases separating them. Germline-derived CDR1 and CDR2 are PRHDT and FYEKMQ (reference sequence). CDR3 region: CASSRRRQGDRQPQHF. For the CDR3, the DNA is TGTGCCAGCAGCCGGCGCCGGCAGGGTGACCGTCAGCCCCAGCATTTT. The complete variable domain, with remaining parts taken from reference TRBV13 and TRBJ1-5, reads AAGVIQSPRHLIKEKRETATLKCYPIPRHDTVYWYQQGPGQDPQFLISFYEKMQSDKGSIPDRFSAQQFSDYHSELNMSSLELGDSALYFCASSRRRQGDRQPQHFGDGTRLSIL.

This clone has only a few counts. The rearrangement links TRBV13 to TRBJ2-3; possibly TRBD2 for D (7 bases). The V gene lost 3 bases and the J gene lost 3 bases, with 19 bases spanning the gap. Germline CDR1 and CDR2: PRHDT and FYEKMQ (reference sequence). This CDR3 is built from 17 residues. The CDR3 loop is CASSLGGALLGTDTQYF. The CDR3 DNA is TGTGCCAGCAGCTTGGGGGGGGCCCTGCTGGGAACAGATACGCAGTATTTT.